Listed below are T cell receptor beta chains from one sample, sequenced in a study of long-term antiretroviral therapy in people with HIV. Sequenced by immunoSEQ multiplex PCR; TCRdb stores in-frame clones only, minus some. The sample has roughly 12,000 clones, about four fifths seen once. The sequencing here drew on unsorted PBMCs, taken 1.2 years after starting antiretroviral therapy. The receptors here all came from a man aged 40-49 years with HIV. Each CDR3 is given with its conserved first and last residue. Each record gives: J gene, D gene, V gene, clone size, CDR3 DNA, CDR3 protein. A D gene is named only where the DNA matches it firmly. Clone size, where shown, is once, few, many, or a class for clones that have expanded.

j_call: TRBJ1-2; d_call: -; v_call: TRBV27; clone_size: -; cdr3_nt: TGTGCCAGCAGTTTATCAGAGTTTAACTATGGCTACACCTTC; cdr3_aa: CASSLSEFNYGYTF
j_call: TRBJ2-7; d_call: -; v_call: TRBV28; clone_size: few; cdr3_nt: TGTGCCAGCAGTTTAGGACCCTCGGGGTACGAGCAGTACTTC; cdr3_aa: CASSLGPSGYEQYF
j_call: TRBJ1-6; d_call: TRBD1; v_call: TRBV10-2; clone_size: -; cdr3_nt: TGCGCCAGCAGTGACTCGACAGGGATTCATTCACCCCTCCACTTT; cdr3_aa: CASSDSTGIHSPLHF
j_call: TRBJ2-7; d_call: -; v_call: TRBV11-2; clone_size: few; cdr3_nt: TGTGCCAGCAGCTTCGAACCCTACGAGCAGTACTTC; cdr3_aa: CASSFEPYEQYF
j_call: TRBJ2-3; d_call: TRBD1; v_call: TRBV2; clone_size: -; cdr3_nt: TGTGCCAGCGGAGAGAGGGCAGGGGGCGGTACAGATACGCAGTATTTT; cdr3_aa: CASGERAGGGTDTQYF
j_call: TRBJ1-6; d_call: -; v_call: TRBV28; clone_size: few; cdr3_nt: TGTGCCAGCAGTTTAGGGAATTCACCCCTCCACTTT; cdr3_aa: CASSLGNSPLHF
j_call: TRBJ1-3; d_call: -; v_call: TRBV7-3; clone_size: -; cdr3_nt: TGTGCCAGCAGCTCCCCAGGAATCTCTGGAAACACCATATATTTT; cdr3_aa: CASSSPGISGNTIYF
j_call: TRBJ2-1; d_call: -; v_call: TRBV19; clone_size: few; cdr3_nt: TGTGCCAGTAGTACCTGGTCCTTGAGCTCCTACAATGAGCAGTTCTTC; cdr3_aa: CASSTWSLSSYNEQFF
j_call: TRBJ2-1; d_call: -; v_call: TRBV5-6; clone_size: -; cdr3_nt: TGTGCCAGCAGCTTGGTACGGTTCTCCTACAATGAGCAGTTCTTC; cdr3_aa: CASSLVRFSYNEQFF
j_call: TRBJ2-3; d_call: -; v_call: TRBV4-1; clone_size: -; cdr3_nt: TGCGCCAGCCGGAAGGAAACTAGCACAGATACGCAGTATTTT; cdr3_aa: CASRKETSTDTQYF
j_call: TRBJ1-2; d_call: -; v_call: TRBV6-4; clone_size: -; cdr3_nt: TGTGCCAGCAGTGACAATAACTATGGCTACACCTTC; cdr3_aa: CASSDNNYGYTF
j_call: TRBJ2-1; d_call: -; v_call: TRBV18; clone_size: -; cdr3_nt: TGTGCCAGCTCACCACCGTTTAGGGAGAGCGAGCAGTTCTTC; cdr3_aa: CASSPPFRESEQFF
j_call: TRBJ1-6; d_call: TRBD1; v_call: TRBV27; clone_size: -; cdr3_nt: TGTGCCAGCAGTTGGACAGGGACTTCACCCCTCCACTTT; cdr3_aa: CASSWTGTSPLHF
j_call: TRBJ2-7; d_call: TRBD1; v_call: TRBV7-7; clone_size: -; cdr3_nt: TGTGCCAGCAGCTTAGGGGACAGAGGTTACGAGCAGTACTTC; cdr3_aa: CASSLGDRGYEQYF
j_call: TRBJ2-7; d_call: -; v_call: TRBV5-1; clone_size: -; cdr3_nt: TGCGCCAGCAGCTTGTCTAGCTTGTACGAGCAGTACTTC; cdr3_aa: CASSLSSLYEQYF
j_call: TRBJ2-7; d_call: TRBD2; v_call: TRBV5-1; clone_size: once; cdr3_nt: TGCGCCAGCAGCTCTAGCGGGGGGGCCTACGAGCAGTACTTC; cdr3_aa: CASSSSGGAYEQYF
j_call: TRBJ1-2; d_call: TRBD1; v_call: TRBV6-6; clone_size: -; cdr3_nt: TGTGCCACAGAACAGGGGGCGCGAGGCTACACCTTC; cdr3_aa: CATEQGARGYTF
j_call: TRBJ2-3; d_call: -; v_call: TRBV4-2; clone_size: -; cdr3_nt: TGTGCCAGCAGCCAAGTGGGGGGCGCAGATACGCAGTATTTT; cdr3_aa: CASSQVGGADTQYF
j_call: TRBJ2-3; d_call: TRBD2; v_call: TRBV7-3; clone_size: medium-sized; cdr3_nt: TGTGCCAGCAGCTTAAACGCGGGGGGGGATACGCAGTATTTT; cdr3_aa: CASSLNAGGDTQYF
j_call: TRBJ2-2; d_call: -; v_call: TRBV9; clone_size: once; cdr3_nt: TGTGCCAGCAGTACATCGAACACCGGGGAGCTGTTTTTT; cdr3_aa: CASSTSNTGELFF
j_call: TRBJ2-7; d_call: TRBD2; v_call: TRBV7-2; clone_size: few; cdr3_nt: TGTGCCAGCAGTCGGTATATCGGCCTAGCGGACCAGCGCTCCTACGAGCAGTACTTC; cdr3_aa: CASSRYIGLADQRSYEQYF
j_call: TRBJ1-2; d_call: TRBD1; v_call: TRBV27; clone_size: -; cdr3_nt: TGTGCCAGCAGCTCATACCACCCCCGACAGGGGCATGGCTACACCTTC; cdr3_aa: CASSSYHPRQGHGYTF
j_call: TRBJ2-1; d_call: TRBD1; v_call: TRBV7-9; clone_size: -; cdr3_nt: TGTGCCAGCAGCCCTTCCCCGACAGGGGTATACAATGAGCAGTTCTTC; cdr3_aa: CASSPSPTGVYNEQFF
j_call: TRBJ2-3; d_call: TRBD2; v_call: TRBV4-1; clone_size: large; cdr3_nt: TGCGCCAGCAGCCAAGGAGTGATAGCGGGGGGATCGGATACGCAGTATTTT; cdr3_aa: CASSQGVIAGGSDTQYF
j_call: TRBJ2-3; d_call: -; v_call: TRBV29-1; clone_size: -; cdr3_nt: TGCAGCGTTGTAGCGATCAGCTTACTATTCACAGATACGCAGTATTTT; cdr3_aa: CSVVAISLLFTDTQYF
j_call: TRBJ2-7; d_call: -; v_call: TRBV27; clone_size: -; cdr3_nt: TGTGCCAGCAGTTTATCATTCCAGGGCTCCGCATACGAGCAGTACTTC; cdr3_aa: CASSLSFQGSAYEQYF
j_call: TRBJ2-7; d_call: -; v_call: TRBV29-1; clone_size: -; cdr3_nt: TGCAGCGTTATCTTCTACGAGCAGTACTTC; cdr3_aa: CSVIFYEQYF
j_call: TRBJ1-5; d_call: -; v_call: TRBV21-1; clone_size: -; cdr3_nt: TGTGCCAGCGGATCGACCGGGACGAACAGCCTCAATCAGCCCCAGCATTTT; cdr3_aa: CASGSTGTNSLNQPQHF
j_call: TRBJ2-7; d_call: -; v_call: TRBV5-1; clone_size: -; cdr3_nt: TGCGCCAGCAGCTTGCTCCAGGGGGGAAACTACCGAACCTACGAGCAGTACTTC; cdr3_aa: CASSLLQGGNYRTYEQYF
j_call: TRBJ2-7; d_call: -; v_call: TRBV28; clone_size: -; cdr3_nt: TGTGCCAGCAGTTTCAGTGAGGGATACTACGAGCAGTACTTC; cdr3_aa: CASSFSEGYYEQYF
j_call: TRBJ2-2; d_call: TRBD2; v_call: TRBV5-1; clone_size: -; cdr3_nt: TGCGCCAGCAGCGCGACTAGCGGGGAGACCGGGGAGCTGTTTTTT; cdr3_aa: CASSATSGETGELFF
j_call: TRBJ2-3; d_call: TRBD2; v_call: TRBV5-1; clone_size: once; cdr3_nt: TGCGCCAGCAGCTTTAGCGGGGGTTCCACAGATACGCAGTATTTT; cdr3_aa: CASSFSGGSTDTQYF
j_call: TRBJ2-1; d_call: -; v_call: TRBV6-5; clone_size: -; cdr3_nt: TGTGCCAGCAGACCCGCCCGGAGTAGCATCAATGAGCAGTTCTTC; cdr3_aa: CASRPARSSINEQFF
j_call: TRBJ2-1; d_call: -; v_call: TRBV30; clone_size: -; cdr3_nt: TGTGCCTGGACAGGGGCCTACAATGAGCAGTTCTTC; cdr3_aa: CAWTGAYNEQFF
j_call: TRBJ1-4; d_call: -; v_call: TRBV5-1; clone_size: -; cdr3_nt: TGCGCCAGCAGCCCCACGGGGGGTCGTACTGAAAAACTGTTTTTT; cdr3_aa: CASSPTGGRTEKLFF
j_call: TRBJ2-7; d_call: -; v_call: TRBV6-5; clone_size: -; cdr3_nt: TGTGCCAGCAGTTACGCGGACGGGTACTCCTACGAGCAGTACTTC; cdr3_aa: CASSYADGYSYEQYF
j_call: TRBJ2-3; d_call: TRBD1; v_call: TRBV6-1; clone_size: once; cdr3_nt: TGTGCCAGCAGTGATGTCTGGGGGACAGGGATCACAGATACGCAGTATTTT; cdr3_aa: CASSDVWGTGITDTQYF
j_call: TRBJ1-1; d_call: TRBD1; v_call: TRBV30; clone_size: -; cdr3_nt: TGTGCCTGGATGGGACAGACGAACACTGAAGCTTTCTTT; cdr3_aa: CAWMGQTNTEAFF
j_call: TRBJ1-6; d_call: -; v_call: TRBV27; clone_size: -; cdr3_nt: TGTGCCAGCAGTCCTGGCCGTTGGGATTCACCCCTCCACTTT; cdr3_aa: CASSPGRWDSPLHF
j_call: TRBJ2-1; d_call: -; v_call: TRBV11-3; clone_size: once; cdr3_nt: TGTGCCAGCAGCTTGGCTATAGGGAGCTCCTACAATGAGCAGTTCTTC; cdr3_aa: CASSLAIGSSYNEQFF
j_call: TRBJ2-2; d_call: -; v_call: TRBV10-3; clone_size: once; cdr3_nt: TGTGCCATCAGTAATAGTGGGAGGACCGGGGAGCTGTTTTTT; cdr3_aa: CAISNSGRTGELFF
j_call: TRBJ2-4; d_call: TRBD2; v_call: TRBV6-5; clone_size: -; cdr3_nt: TGTGCCAGCAGCGCTAGCGGGGGTTCCAAAAACATTCAGTACTTC; cdr3_aa: CASSASGGSKNIQYF